The source of this TCR beta chain is a study of blood T cell repertoires in COVID-19 (dated by TCRdb to the early 2020s). A note on the overall study: The collaborator samples originated in the United States, Italy and Spain and spanned the acute and convalescent phases of COVID-19. The material from the prospective study consisted of cDNA or gDNA derived from T cells, B-cell-depleted T cells, or PBMCs. Nearly every sample came with metadata listing a de-identified subject ID, COVID-19 status, age in years and sex. Where available, HLA class I and class II types were taken from metadata supplied by the sample provider and were not determined by assay-based typing. Samples were obtained from the ongoing ImmuneRACE study (first 160 participants) and from about 1,300 subjects provided by 6 global collaborators. The dataset comprised deeply sampled blood TCRbeta repertoires from subjects exposed to, actively infected with, or recovered from COVID-19. A freely available public database, intended as a resource for researchers studying the immune response to SARS-CoV-2, is where the repertoires were released.

The germline V end is reduced by 3 bases and the J end by 6 bases; junction bases left unmatched: 6. The CDR3 runs 15 amino acids, cysteine and phenylalanine included. Here the CDR3 DNA is all that survives: 45 bases in frame from base 1. CDR1 MNHNS and CDR2 SASEGT are derived from the germline V gene. TCRbeta CDR3 regions were amplified from genomic DNA using the immunoSEQ Assay, a bias-controlled multiplex PCR. The source study handled its data this way. The number of nucleated cells in each sample was estimated by amplification of reference gene primers within the assay. Sequence reads were collapsed and filtered to measure the absolute abundance of every unique TCRbeta CDR3 rearrangement. For each sample, productive Simpson clonality was calculated as the square root of Simpson's diversity index over productive rearrangements. Entries here come from immuneACCESS through TCRdb and include only in-frame sequences with V and J called. Some clones fail to appear in such tables; in the studies checked, an unresolved V gene covers under half of the shortfall, and the cause of the remainder is unknown. The D gene and trimming were derived from the DNA, and the V and J assignments and clone size from that table. This sample is represented by over 200,000 clones; around nine tenths of them were singletons. The leading ten clones occupy under 7.5% of the sample.

In regard to this clone: The target of this receptor is not known. Qualities for individual bases were not recorded, and no much larger clone is one base off.

Study-wide conclusions, independent of this receptor: The quantity of clinical and demographic metadata differed by source and by participant and was supplied without curation.

Samples from volunteer blood donors who had recovered from COVID-19 were contributed by a second Seattle source. Collaborating institutions collected whole blood in K2EDTA tubes following their own protocols. For TCRbeta analysis, collaborator samples were shipped as frozen whole blood, as isolated PBMCs, or as DNA extracted from either sample type. In this chain, TRBV6-1 is recombined with TRBJ2-2, with 8 junctional bases fitting TRBD2. The sample comprised peripheral blood. This clonotype originated in a man between 60 and 75 years old who had recovered from COVID-19. The DNA reads TGTGCCAGCAGTGAGATGGGACTAGTTCCCGGGGAGCTGTTTTTT. Its protein product is CASSEMGLVPGELFF.